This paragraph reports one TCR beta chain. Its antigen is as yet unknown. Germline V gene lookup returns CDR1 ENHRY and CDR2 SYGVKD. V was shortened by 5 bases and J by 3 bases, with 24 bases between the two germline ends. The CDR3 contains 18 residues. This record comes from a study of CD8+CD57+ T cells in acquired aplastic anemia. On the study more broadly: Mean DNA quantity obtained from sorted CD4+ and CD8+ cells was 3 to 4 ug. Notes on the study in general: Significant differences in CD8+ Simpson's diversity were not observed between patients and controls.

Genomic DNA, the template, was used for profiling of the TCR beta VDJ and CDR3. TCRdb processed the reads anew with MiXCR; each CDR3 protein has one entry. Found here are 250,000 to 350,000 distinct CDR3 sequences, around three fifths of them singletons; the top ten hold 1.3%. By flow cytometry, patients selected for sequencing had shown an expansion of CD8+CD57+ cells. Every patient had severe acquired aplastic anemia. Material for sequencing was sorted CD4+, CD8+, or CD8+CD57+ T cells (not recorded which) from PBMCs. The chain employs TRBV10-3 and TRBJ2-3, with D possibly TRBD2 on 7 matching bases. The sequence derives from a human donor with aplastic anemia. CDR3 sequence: CAISPSILKGGLTDTQYF. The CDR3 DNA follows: TGTGCCATCAGTCCCTCCATTCTGAAGGGGGGGCTAACAGATACGCAGTATTTT.